This T cell receptor (beta chain) was sequenced during a study of T cell clusters in autoimmune cytopenias (dated by TCRdb to 2018 to 2020). In the study overall: A median TRB sequencing depth of roughly 47,000 reads per sample was reached, and a median of 2,350 distinct TRB clonotypes per sample was obtained. Peripheral blood TRB and IGH repertoires were sequenced in autoimmune cytopenia patients at active disease and during treatment follow-up, alongside healthy, CLL and autoimmune hepatitis controls. The study was designed to test whether a disease-specific immune repertoire signature usable as a blood-based biomarker is carried by autoimmune cytopenia patients.

The CDR3 has 14 amino acids, counting the end cysteine and phenylalanine. No DNA appears here. CDR1 and CDR2, per the germline V gene, are MNHEY and SVGAGI. Of note for this clonotype: Its antigen has not been determined.

TRB rearrangements were amplified by multiplex PCR using a touch-down protocol with TRB-A and TRB-B primer pools mixed in one tube. Illumina adapters and sample indices were added to the amplicons through two consecutive PCR reactions using Phusion HS II polymerase. Amplicons were gel-purified with the NucleoSpin Gel and PCR Clean-up kit, then quantified by Qubit and quality-checked on an Agilent 2100 Bioanalyzer. Libraries were sequenced on an Illumina MiSeq using 600-cycle, single-indexed, paired-end runs. Per the authors' processing: TRB reads were aligned and assembled with MiXCR version 2.1.12 using the default MiXCR reference library. Each unique CDR3 nucleotide sequence defined a clone, and only productive sequences with at least two reads were analysed. Repertoire diversity was assessed by alpha-parameterized diversity profiles (alpha 0 to 5), including Shannon (alpha 1) and Simpson (alpha 2) indices, computed with an R script. The tcR package was used to compute combinatorial TRB VJ usage, which was then compared between cohorts by principal component analysis with ade4. TCRbeta CDR3s were clustered with GLIPH on cohort pairs matched by age and read depth, and cluster frequencies were compared by Wilcoxon test. TCRdb reprocessed the reads and assigns one entry to each CDR3 protein sequence, leaving out DNA. TCRdb assigned the V and J calls; the authors' analysis was not used. This sample's table lists approximately 16,000 distinct CDR3 sequences. Jointly, the top ten make up roughly 2.3% of the sample.

For each sample, TRB amplification used about 0.25 ug of peripheral blood genomic DNA, equal to some 37,000 genome equivalents. Points the paper makes about the study in general: The T cell clusters were defined in silico only, and their functional role remained to be validated experimentally. In the comparison of secondary cytopenia with CLL, the cluster-lack signature was not observed, apparently because the dominant lymphoma-associated repertoire masked the signature. TRB repertoire shifts, with less even repertoires in secondary cytopenia and CLL, mostly reflected lymphoma bias rather than autoimmunity. Healthy donors showed about 3-fold more exclusive TRB clusters than active autoimmune hepatitis patients, consistent with an autoimmunity-wide signature. GLIPH results suggested that primary autoimmune cytopenia patients were missing physiological T cell clusters, with about 53 clusters found only in healthy donors compared with about 16 found only in patients.

Sequencing used peripheral blood. This TCR derives from a human donor with an autoimmune cytopenia or autoimmune hepatitis (not recorded which). The rearrangement combines TRBV6-5 with TRBJ2-1; TCRdb selects TRBD2, and the lack of DNA leaves this call unchecked. The CDR3 reads as follows: CASTPAREYNEQFF.